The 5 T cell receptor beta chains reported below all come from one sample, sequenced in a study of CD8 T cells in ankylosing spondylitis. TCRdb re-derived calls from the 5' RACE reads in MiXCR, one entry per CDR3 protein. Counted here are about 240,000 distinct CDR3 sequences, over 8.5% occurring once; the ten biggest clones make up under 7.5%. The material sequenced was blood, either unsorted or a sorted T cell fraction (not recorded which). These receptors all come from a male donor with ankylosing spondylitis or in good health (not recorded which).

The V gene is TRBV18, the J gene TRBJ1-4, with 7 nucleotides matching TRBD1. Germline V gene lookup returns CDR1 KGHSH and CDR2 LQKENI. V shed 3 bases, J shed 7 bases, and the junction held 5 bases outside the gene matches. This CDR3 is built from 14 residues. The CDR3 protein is CASSPHRGIEKLFF. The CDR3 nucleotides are TGTGCCAGCTCACCGCACAGGGGCATTGAAAAACTGTTTTTT.

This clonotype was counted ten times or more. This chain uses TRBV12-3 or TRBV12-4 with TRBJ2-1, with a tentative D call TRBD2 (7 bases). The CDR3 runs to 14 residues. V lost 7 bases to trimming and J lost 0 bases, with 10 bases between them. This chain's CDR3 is CASKGGGSYNEQFF. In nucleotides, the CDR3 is TGTGCCAGCAAGGGGGGGGGCTCCTACAATGAGCAGTTCTTC.

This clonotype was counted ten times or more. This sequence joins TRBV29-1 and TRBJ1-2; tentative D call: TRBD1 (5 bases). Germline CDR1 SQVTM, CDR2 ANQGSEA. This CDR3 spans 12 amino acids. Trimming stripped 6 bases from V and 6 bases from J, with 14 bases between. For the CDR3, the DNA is TGCAGCGTCGGGACCCCCGCTGATGGCTACACCTTC. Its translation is CSVGTPADGYTF.

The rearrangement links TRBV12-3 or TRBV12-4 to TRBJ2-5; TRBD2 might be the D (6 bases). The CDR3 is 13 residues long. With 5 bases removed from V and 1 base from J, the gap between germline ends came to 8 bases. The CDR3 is CASSRRVQETQYF. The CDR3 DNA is TGTGCCAGCAGTAGGAGGGTCCAAGAGACCCAGTACTTC.

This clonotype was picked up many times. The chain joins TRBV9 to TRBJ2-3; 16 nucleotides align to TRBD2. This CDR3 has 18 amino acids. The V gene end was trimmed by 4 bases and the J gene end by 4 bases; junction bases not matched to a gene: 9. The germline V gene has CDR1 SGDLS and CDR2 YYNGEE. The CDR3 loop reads CASSLGTSGGAVADTQYF. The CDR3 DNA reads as TGTGCCAGCAGCCTCGGGACTAGCGGGGGGGCAGTAGCAGATACGCAGTATTTT. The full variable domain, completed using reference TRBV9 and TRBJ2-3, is DSGVTQTPKHLITATGQRVTLRCSPRSGDLSVYWYQQSLDQGLQFLIQYYNGEERAKGNILERFSAQQFPDLHSELNLSSLELGDSALYFCASSLGTSGGAVADTQYFGPGTRLTVL.